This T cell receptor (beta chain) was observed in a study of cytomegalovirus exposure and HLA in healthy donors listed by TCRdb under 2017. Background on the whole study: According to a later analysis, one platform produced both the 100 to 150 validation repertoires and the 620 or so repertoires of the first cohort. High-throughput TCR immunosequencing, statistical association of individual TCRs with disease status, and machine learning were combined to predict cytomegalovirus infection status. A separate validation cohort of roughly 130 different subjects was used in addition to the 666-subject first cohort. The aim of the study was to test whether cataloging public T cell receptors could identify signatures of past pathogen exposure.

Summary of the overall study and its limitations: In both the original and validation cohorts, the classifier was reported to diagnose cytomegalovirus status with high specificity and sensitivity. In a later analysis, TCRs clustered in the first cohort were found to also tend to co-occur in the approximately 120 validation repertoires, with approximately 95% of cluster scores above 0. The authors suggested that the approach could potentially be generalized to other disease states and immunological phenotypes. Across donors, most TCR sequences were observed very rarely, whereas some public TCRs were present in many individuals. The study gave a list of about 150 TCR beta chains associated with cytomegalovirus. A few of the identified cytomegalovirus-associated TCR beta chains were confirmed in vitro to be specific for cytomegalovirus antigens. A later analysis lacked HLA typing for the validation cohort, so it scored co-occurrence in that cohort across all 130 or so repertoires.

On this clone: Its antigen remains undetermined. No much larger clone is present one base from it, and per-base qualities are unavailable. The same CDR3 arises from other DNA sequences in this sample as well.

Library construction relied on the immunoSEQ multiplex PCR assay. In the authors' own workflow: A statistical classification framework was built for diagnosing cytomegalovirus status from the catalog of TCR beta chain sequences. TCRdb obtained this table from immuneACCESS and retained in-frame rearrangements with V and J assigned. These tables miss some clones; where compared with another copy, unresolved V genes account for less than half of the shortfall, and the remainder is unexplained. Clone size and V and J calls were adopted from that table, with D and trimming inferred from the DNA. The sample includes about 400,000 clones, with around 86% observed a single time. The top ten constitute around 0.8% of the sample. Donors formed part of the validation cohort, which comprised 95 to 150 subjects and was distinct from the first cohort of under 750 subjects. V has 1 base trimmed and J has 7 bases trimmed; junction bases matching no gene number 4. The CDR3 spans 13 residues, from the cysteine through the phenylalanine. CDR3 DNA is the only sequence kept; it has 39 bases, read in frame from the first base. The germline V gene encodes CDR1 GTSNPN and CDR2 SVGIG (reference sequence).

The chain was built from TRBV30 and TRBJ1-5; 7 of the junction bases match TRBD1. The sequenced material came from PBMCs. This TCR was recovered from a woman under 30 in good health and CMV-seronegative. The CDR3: CAWSEGGGQPQHF. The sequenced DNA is TGTGCCTGGAGTGAAGGGGGCGGACAGCCCCAGCATTTT.